The sample holds many counts of the clone carrying this TCR beta chain. The antigen remains undetermined. The entry originates in a study of T cells in Graves' hyperthyroidism and ophthalmopathy. Findings of the study overall: Blood also contained most expanded thyroid clonotypes above 0.001.

The CDR3 regions of TCR beta were amplified from RNA transcripts. The study used the HTBI primer set for a first-round RT-PCR of the TCR CDR3. One entry per CDR3 protein, called by TCRdb with MiXCR from the multiplex PCR reads. The sample lists around 570,000 distinct CDR3 sequences; less than 20% were seen once. The germline CDR1 and CDR2 sequences are LGHNA and YNFKEQ. Germline trimming cut 0 bases from V and 5 bases from J; bases unmatched to any gene: 5. This CDR3 comprises 15 residues. The specimen was blood. The receptor comes from a man in his forties or fifties with Graves' ophthalmopathy. The chain employs TRBV4-2 and TRBJ2-5; 8 bases fit TRBD2. The CDR3 DNA sequence: TGTGCCAGCAGCCAAGAATCGGGAGGGCCGGAGACCCAGTACTTC. Translating gives CASSQESGGPETQYF.